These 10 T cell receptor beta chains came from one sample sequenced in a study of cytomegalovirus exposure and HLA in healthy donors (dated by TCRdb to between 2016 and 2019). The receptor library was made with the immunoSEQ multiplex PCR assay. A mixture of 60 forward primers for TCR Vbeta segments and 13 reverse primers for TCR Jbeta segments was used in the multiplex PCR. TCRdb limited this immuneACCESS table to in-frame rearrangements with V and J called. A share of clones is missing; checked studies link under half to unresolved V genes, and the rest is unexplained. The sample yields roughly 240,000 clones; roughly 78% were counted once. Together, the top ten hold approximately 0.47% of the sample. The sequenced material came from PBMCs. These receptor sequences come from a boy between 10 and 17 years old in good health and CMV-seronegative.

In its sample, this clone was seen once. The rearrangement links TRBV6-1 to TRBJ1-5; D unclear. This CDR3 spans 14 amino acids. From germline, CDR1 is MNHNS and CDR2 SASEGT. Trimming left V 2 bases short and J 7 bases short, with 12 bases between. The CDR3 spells CASSEIGFSQPQHF. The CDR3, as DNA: TGTGCCAGCAGTGAAATCGGGTTTTCCCAGCCCCAGCATTTT.

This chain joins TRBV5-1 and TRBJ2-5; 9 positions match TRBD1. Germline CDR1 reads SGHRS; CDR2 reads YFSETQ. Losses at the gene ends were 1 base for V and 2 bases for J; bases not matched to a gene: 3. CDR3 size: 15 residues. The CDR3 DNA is TGCGCCAGCAGCTTGATCGGGACAGGGCAAGAGACCCAGTACTTC. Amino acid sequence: CASSLIGTGQETQYF.

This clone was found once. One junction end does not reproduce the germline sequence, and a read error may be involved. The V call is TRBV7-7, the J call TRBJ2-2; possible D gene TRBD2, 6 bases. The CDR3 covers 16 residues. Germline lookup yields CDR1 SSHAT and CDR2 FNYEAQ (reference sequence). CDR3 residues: CASSPPMARGTGELFF. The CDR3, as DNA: TGTGCTAGCAGCCCGCCCATGGCGCGGGGCACCGGGGAGCTGTTTTTT.

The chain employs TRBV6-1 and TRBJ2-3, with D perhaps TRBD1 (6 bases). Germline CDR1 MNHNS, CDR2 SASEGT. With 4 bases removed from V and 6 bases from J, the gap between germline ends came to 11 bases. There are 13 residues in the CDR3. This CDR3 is CASSVQGKDTQYF. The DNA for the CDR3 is TGTGCCAGCAGTGTACAGGGAAAGGATACGCAGTATTTT.

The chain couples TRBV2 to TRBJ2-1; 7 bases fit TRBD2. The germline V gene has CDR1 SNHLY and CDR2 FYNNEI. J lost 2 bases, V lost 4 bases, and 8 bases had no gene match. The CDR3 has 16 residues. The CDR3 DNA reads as TGTGCCAGCAGTGCCCTTTTAGCGGGTGCCTACAATGAGCAGTTCTTC. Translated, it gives CASSALLAGAYNEQFF.

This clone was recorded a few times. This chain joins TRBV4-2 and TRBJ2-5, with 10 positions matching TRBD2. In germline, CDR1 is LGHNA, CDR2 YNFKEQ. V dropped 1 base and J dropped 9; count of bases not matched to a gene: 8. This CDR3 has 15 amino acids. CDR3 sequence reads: CASSQGLAGEAPQYF. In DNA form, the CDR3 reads TGTGCCAGCAGCCAAGGTCTAGCGGGAGAGGCGCCCCAGTACTTC.

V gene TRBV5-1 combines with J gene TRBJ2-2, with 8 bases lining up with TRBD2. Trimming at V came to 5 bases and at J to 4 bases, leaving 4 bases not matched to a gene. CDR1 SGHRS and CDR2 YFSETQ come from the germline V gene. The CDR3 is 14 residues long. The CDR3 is CASRAGGITGELFF. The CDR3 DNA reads TGCGCCAGCAGGGCGGGGGGAATCACCGGGGAGCTGTTTTTT.

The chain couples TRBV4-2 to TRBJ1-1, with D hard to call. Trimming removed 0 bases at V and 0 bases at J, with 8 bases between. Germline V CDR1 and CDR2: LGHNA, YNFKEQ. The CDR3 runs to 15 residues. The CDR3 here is CASSQDRRMNTEAFF. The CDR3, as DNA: TGTGCCAGCAGCCAAGACAGGCGTATGAACACTGAAGCTTTCTTT.

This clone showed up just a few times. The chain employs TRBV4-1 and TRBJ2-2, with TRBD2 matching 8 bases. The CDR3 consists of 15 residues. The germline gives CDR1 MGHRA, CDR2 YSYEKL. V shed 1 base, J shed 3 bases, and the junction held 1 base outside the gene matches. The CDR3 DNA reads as TGCGCCAGCAGCCAAGCGGGGGGGCACACCGGGGAGCTGTTTTTT. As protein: CASSQAGGHTGELFF.

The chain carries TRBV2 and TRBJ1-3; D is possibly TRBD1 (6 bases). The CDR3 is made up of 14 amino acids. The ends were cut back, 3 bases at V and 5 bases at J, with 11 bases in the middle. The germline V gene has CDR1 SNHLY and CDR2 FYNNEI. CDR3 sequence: CASSDRGHRNTIYF. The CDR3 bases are TGTGCCAGCAGTGACAGGGGACATCGAAACACCATATATTTT. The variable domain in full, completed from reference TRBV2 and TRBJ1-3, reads EPEVTQTPSHQVTQMGQEVILRCVPISNHLYFYWYRQILGQKVEFLVSFYNNEISEKSEIFDDQFSVERPDGSNFTLKIRSTKLEDSAMYFCASSDRGHRNTIYFGEGSWLTVV.